This entry lists 6 T cell receptor beta chains sequenced from one sample in a study of OX40 agonist ivuxolimab in advanced cancers. The protocol was immunoSEQ multiplex PCR, while the TCRdb copy is restricted to in-frame clones and leaves out a portion. The sample lists under 100,000 clones, approximately 92% occurring once. Sequencing was performed on CD4+ or CD8+ T cells sorted from blood, taken in a trial of the OX40 agonist ivuxolimab. These receptor sequences come from an adult with an advanced solid tumor such as melanoma, head and neck, liver or kidney cancer.

The chain uses TRBV11-2 and TRBJ2-1, with TRBD2 identical over 10 bases. Looked up from germline, CDR1 is SGHAT and CDR2 is FQNNGV. This CDR3 spans 16 amino acids. The V and J ends lost 8 bases and 5 bases, in that order; junction bases with no gene match: 12. The CDR3, as DNA: TGTGCCAGCGCGCAAAGGCTAGCGGGAGAGAACAATGAGCAGTTCTTC. It is translated as CASAQRLAGENNEQFF.

This chain connects TRBV28 to TRBJ1-1; the D gene is possibly TRBD1 (5 bases). V lost 7 bases to trimming and J lost 1 base, with 10 bases between them. This CDR3 comprises 13 residues. CDR1 is MDHEN, CDR2 SYDVKM, per germline. CDR3 DNA: TGTGCCAGCACCTTGGGGCGGAACACTGAAGCTTTCTTT. Protein: CASTLGRNTEAFF.

The rearrangement uses TRBV30 and TRBJ1-2; D not certain. Trimming shortened V by 7 bases and J by 4 bases, and 13 bases separated the two germline ends. The germline V gene encodes CDR1 GTSNPN and CDR2 SVGIG (reference sequence). The CDR3 is made up of 12 amino acids. The CDR3: CAFRVSLYGYTF. The CDR3 nucleotides read TGTGCCTTCCGGGTGTCCCTCTATGGCTACACCTTC.

The chain is built from TRBV27 and TRBJ2-2; D gene uncertain. The CDR3 totals 17 residues. Germline-derived CDR1 and CDR2 are MNHEY and SMNVEV (reference sequence). With 5 bases removed from V and 5 bases from J, the gap between germline ends came to 21 bases. The CDR3 sequence: CASSPPPSALGTGELFF. The CDR3 DNA follows: TGTGCCAGCAGTCCCCCCCCCAGCGCCCTAGGAACCGGGGAGCTGTTTTTT.

CDR3 in DNA: TGTGCCAGCAGTGCGGACAGCGGGAGACTGGATGAGCAGTTCTTC. Translation gives CASSADSGRLDEQFF. V usage is TRBV6-4 and J usage is TRBJ2-1, with 8 bases aligning to TRBD2. Trimming removed 4 bases from V and 8 bases from J; junction bases left unmatched: 10. The CDR3 is 15 residues long. From germline, CDR1 is MRHNA and CDR2 SNTAGT.

The chain combines TRBV18 with TRBJ2-1; 8 nucleotides agree with TRBD2. This CDR3 contains 16 residues. The germline V gene encodes CDR1 KGHSH and CDR2 LQKENI. The ends lost 4 bases at V and 1 base at J; junction bases unmatched: 6. CDR3 coding DNA: TGTGCCAGCTCACTGGGACTAGATGGGTCCTACAATGAGCAGTTCTTC. Translated: CASSLGLDGSYNEQFF. Filled out from reference TRBV18 and TRBJ2-1, the complete variable domain reads NAGVMQNPRHLVRRRGQEARLRCSPMKGHSHVYWYRQLPEEGLKFMVYLQKENIIDESGMPKERFSAEFPKEGPSILRIQQVVRGDSAAYFCASSLGLDGSYNEQFFGPGTRLTVL.